This TCR beta chain was captured by sequencing in a study of neurological immune-mediated disorders. Time point described: longitudinal time-point 2. This clonotype was picked up many times. The cDNA came from 5'RACE with 10-nucleotide random UMIs. Via MiXCR, TCRdb re-called the 5' RACE reads, giving one row per CDR3 protein. The table records 55,000 to 65,000 distinct CDR3 sequences, around a tenth of them present only once. CDR1 and CDR2 (germline): DFQATT, SNEGSKA (reference sequence). The length of the CDR3 is 13 residues. V was clipped by 6 bases and J by 5 bases, with 14 bases between them. This TCR was recovered from a man between 25 and 39 years old in good health. The V gene is TRBV20-1, the J gene TRBJ2-1, with D possibly being TRBD1 (5 bases). Sequences were obtained from PBMCs. Here the CDR3 reads CSAGRELHNEQFF. CDR3 nucleotides: TGCAGTGCGGGCAGGGAACTTCACAATGAGCAGTTCTTC.